This TCR beta chain derives from a study of shared clonotypes between healthy human individuals. Looking at the study overall: Each donor's CD8 memory used one plate, CD8 naive two, each CD4 subset three. Whole-study results and caveats: Some naive CD4 clonotypes, around 4.9%, turned up in common across a handful of donors. On the whole, naive subsets had larger estimated richness than memory subsets had.

This table comes from immunoSEQ multiplex PCR, and its TCRdb copy is limited to in-frame clones, with some not included. Of over 400,000 clones listed, 90% to 97% were seen once; the top ten hold approximately 0.06%. Between the trimmed V and J ends, which lost 11 bases and 6 bases, there was a span of 21 bases. The CDR3 length is 14 residues. Looked up from germline, CDR1 is MNHNS and CDR2 is SASEGT. Regarding this clone: The antigen remains unidentified.

J is TRBJ2-3 and V is TRBV6-1; D ambiguous. Sequences were obtained from naive CD4+ T cells sorted from blood. As for subset: CD45RA+ positively selected. The clonotype originates from a woman aged 25-40 years in good health. The CDR3 nucleotides are TGTGCCTCCAAGCTAAGGGCTGGGTCCGATACGCAGTATTTT. Its translation: CASKLRAGSDTQYF.